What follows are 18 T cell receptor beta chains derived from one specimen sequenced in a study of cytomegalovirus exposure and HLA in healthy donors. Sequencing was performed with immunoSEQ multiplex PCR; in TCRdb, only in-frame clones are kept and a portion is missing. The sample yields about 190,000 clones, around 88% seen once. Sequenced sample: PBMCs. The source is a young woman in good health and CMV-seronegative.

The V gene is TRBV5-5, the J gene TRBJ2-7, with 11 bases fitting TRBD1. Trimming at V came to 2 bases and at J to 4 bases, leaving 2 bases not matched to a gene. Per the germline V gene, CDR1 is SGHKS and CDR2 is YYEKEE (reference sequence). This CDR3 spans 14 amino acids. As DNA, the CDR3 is TGTGCCAGCAGCTTTGGGACAGGGGGATACGAGCAGTACTTC. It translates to CASSFGTGGYEQYF.

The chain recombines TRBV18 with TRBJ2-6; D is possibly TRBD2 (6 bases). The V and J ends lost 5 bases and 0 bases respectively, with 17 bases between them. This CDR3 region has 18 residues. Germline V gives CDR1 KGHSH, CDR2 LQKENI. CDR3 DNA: TGTGCCAGCTCAAACCCCCCGGGGGAGTTCTCTGGGGCCAACGTCCTGACTTTC. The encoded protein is CASSNPPGEFSGANVLTF.

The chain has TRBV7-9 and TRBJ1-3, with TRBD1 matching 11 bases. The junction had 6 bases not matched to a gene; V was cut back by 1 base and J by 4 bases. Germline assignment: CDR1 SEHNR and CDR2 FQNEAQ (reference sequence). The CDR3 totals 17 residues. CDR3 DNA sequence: TGTGCCAGCAGCTTAGTAGGGACAGGGGGATTCGGAAACACCATATATTTT. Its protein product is CASSLVGTGGFGNTIYF.

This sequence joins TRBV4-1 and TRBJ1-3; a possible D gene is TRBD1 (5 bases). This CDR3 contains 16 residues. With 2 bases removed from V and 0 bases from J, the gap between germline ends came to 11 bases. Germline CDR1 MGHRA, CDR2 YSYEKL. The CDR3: CASSQFAGVSGNTIYF. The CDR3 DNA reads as TGCGCCAGCAGCCAATTCGCGGGGGTCTCTGGAAACACCATATATTTT.

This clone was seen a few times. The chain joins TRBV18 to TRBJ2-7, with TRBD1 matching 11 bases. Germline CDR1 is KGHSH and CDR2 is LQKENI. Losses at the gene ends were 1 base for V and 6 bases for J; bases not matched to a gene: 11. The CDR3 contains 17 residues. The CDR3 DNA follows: TGTGCCAGCTCACCACTTGCCCGCCGGGACAGGGGGAGCGAGCAGTACTTC. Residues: CASSPLARRDRGSEQYF.

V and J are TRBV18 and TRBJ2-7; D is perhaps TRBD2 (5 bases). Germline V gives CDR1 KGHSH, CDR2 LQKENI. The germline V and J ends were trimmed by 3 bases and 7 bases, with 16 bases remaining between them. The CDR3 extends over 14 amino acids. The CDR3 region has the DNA TGTGCCAGCTCACCGTCGCAGTTCCCGGGGGAGCAGTACTTC. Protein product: CASSPSQFPGEQYF.

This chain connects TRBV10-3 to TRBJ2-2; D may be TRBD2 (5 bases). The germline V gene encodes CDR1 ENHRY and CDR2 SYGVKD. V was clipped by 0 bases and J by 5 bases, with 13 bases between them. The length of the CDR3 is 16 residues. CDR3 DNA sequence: TGTGCCATCAGTGAGTCGCGGGCAGGCAATACCGGGGAGCTGTTTTTT. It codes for CAISESRAGNTGELFF.

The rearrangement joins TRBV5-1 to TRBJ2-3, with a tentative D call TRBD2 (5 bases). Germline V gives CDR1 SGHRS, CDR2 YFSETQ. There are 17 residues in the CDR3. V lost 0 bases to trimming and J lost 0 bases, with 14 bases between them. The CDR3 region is CASSLATGISSTDTQYF. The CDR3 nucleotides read TGCGCCAGCAGCTTGGCCACGGGAATCTCTAGCACAGATACGCAGTATTTT.

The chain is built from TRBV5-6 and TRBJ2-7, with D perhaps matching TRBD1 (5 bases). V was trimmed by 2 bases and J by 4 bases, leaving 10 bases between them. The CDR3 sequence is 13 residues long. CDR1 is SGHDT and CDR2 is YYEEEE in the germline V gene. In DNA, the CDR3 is TGTGCCAGCAGCTTCGCAGGGATGTACGAGCAGTACTTC. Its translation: CASSFAGMYEQYF.

This CDR3 reads CASSLVGPQETQYF. The CDR3 DNA reads TGCGCCAGCAGCTTGGTGGGGCCACAAGAGACCCAGTACTTC. The rearrangement uses TRBV5-1 and TRBJ2-5, with D tentatively TRBD1 (5 bases). Germline loops: CDR1 SGHRS, CDR2 YFSETQ. The CDR3 totals 14 residues. V lost 0 bases, J lost 2 bases, and 8 bases lay in between.

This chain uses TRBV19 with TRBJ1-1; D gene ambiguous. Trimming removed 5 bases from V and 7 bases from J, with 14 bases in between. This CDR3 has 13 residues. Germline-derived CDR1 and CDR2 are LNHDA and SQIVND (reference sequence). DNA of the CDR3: TGTGCCAGTAGTCTGCCGGGAGGCCGTGAAGCTTTCTTT. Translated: CASSLPGGREAFF.

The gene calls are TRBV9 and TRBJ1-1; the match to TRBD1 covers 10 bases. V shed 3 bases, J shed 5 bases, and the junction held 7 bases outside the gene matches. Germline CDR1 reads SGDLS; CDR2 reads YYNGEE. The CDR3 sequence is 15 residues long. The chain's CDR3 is CASSARQGARTEAFF. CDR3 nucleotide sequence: TGTGCCAGCAGCGCGCGACAGGGGGCGAGAACTGAAGCTTTCTTT.

CDR3 protein: CSVNNMNTEAFF. The CDR3 DNA follows: TGCAGCGTTAATAATATGAACACTGAAGCTTTCTTT. The rearrangement joins TRBV29-1 to TRBJ1-1; D is undetermined. Germline values: CDR1 SQVTM, CDR2 ANQGSEA. V was clipped by 5 bases and J by 0 bases, with 7 bases between them. This CDR3 has 12 residues.

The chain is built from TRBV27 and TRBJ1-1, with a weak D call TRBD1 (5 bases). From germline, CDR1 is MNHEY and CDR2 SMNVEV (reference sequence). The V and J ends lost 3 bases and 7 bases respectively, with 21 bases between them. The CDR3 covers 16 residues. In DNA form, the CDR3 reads TGTGCCAGCAGTTTTCAGGGTGTGGGGTACTCGGGTGAAGCTTTCTTT. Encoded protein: CASSFQGVGYSGEAFF.

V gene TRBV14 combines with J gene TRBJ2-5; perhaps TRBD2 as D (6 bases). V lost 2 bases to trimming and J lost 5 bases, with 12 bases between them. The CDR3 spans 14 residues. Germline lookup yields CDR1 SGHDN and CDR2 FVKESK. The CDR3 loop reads CASSQLTRGETQYF. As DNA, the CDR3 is TGTGCCAGCAGCCAACTTACCCGGGGGGAGACCCAGTACTTC.

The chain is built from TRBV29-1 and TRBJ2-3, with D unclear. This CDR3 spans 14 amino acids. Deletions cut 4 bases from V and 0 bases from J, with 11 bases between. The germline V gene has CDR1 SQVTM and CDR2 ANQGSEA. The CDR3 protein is CSVGRGISTDTQYF. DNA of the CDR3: TGCAGCGTTGGGCGCGGAATTAGCACAGATACGCAGTATTTT.

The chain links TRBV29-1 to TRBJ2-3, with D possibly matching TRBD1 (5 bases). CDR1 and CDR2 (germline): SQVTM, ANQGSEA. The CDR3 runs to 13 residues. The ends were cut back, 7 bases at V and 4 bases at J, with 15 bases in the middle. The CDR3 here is CSAAQGGADTQYF. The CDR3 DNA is TGCAGCGCAGCCCAGGGCGGCGCAGATACGCAGTATTTT.

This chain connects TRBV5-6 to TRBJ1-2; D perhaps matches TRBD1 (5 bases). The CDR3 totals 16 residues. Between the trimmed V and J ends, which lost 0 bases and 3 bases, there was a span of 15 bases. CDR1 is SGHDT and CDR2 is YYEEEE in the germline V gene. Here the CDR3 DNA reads TGTGCCAGCAGCTTGGATGTGGGGGGTCGTCACTATGGCTACACCTTC. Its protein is CASSLDVGGRHYGYTF.